The clone carrying this T cell receptor beta chain has only one observation. The sample is drawn from a study of technical replicates of blood from a handful of donors. The protocol was immunoSEQ multiplex PCR, while the TCRdb copy is restricted to in-frame clones and leaves out a portion. The table shows 85,000 to 100,000 clones, with approximately 96% occurring only once. Trimming took 5 bases from V and 6 from J, leaving 13 bases between them. There are 13 residues in the CDR3. Per the germline V gene, CDR1 is SGHVS and CDR2 is FQNEAQ. Sequencing was performed on T cells isolated from PBMCs. The receptor was derived from a human donor in good health. The chain couples TRBV7-8 to TRBJ1-2; no clear D gene. This chain's CDR3 is CASSENTRDGYTF. The DNA of the CDR3 is TGTGCCAGCAGCGAGAATACGCGGGATGGCTACACCTTC.